This T cell receptor (beta chain) was identified in a study of CD8+CD57+ T cells in acquired aplastic anemia (dated 2018 in TCRdb). At the level of the whole study: On average, sorted CD4+ and CD8+ cells yielded 3.2 ug of extracted DNA, with a range of 0.2 to 27.4 ug. Healthy donor samples averaged roughly 10 million reads for CD4+ and 11 million to 14 million for CD8+ cells. General study outcomes and caveats: Roughly 30 CD8+ CDR3 sequences were shared between patients and controls but appeared highly expressed in patients and within their immunodominant clones. Between patients and healthy controls, no significant difference in CD8+ Simpson's diversity was found (P=0.060).

The study deep-sequenced TCR repertoires of sorted CD4+ and CD8+ blood T cells from severe aplastic anemia patients and healthy subjects. Ficoll-Paque density gradient centrifugation was used to isolate peripheral blood mononuclear cells. Before DNA extraction, CD4+ and CD8+ T cells were sorted by FACS or by magnetic beads. A note on this clonotype: Its antigen is not yet known. It has no much larger one-base neighbor in the sample; base qualities were not kept.

The CDR3 runs 13 amino acids, cysteine and phenylalanine included. Only the CDR3 DNA is retained, 39 bases long and in frame from the first base. At the junction V is shortened by 7 bases and J by 2 bases, with 11 bases in between. CDR1 and CDR2, per the germline V gene (reference sequence), are SEHNR and FQNEAQ. Genomic DNA was used as template for profiling of TCR beta VDJ combinations and CDR3 sequences. An Illumina HiSeq 2000 was the platform used for TCR repertoire sequencing. The authors' analysis ran thus. Repertoire assessment relied on Simpson's diversity index, CDR3 size and DJ length profiles, and TRBV/TRBJ rearrangement plots. Whichever DNA sequence was most abundant in the deep sequencing data was defined as the immunodominant clone. CDR3 amino acid sequences were screened for sharing across subjects and compared with published repertoires and the VDJdb database. The public sequencing data were trimmed at Q25 with fastp and processed into clonotypes with MiXCR by TCRdb, which kept only in-frame beta chains. CDR3 protein sequences are deduplicated, and each keeps its most common genes and DNA. TCRdb, not the authors, supplied the V and J calls. Counted in this sample were some 130,000 distinct CDR3 sequences; 35% to 50% of them appeared once. 8% to 9% of the sample rests with the top ten.

The V gene is TRBV7-9 and the J gene is TRBJ1-1; the D gene cannot be named for sure. Material for sequencing was sorted CD4+, CD8+, or CD8+CD57+ T cells (not recorded which) from PBMCs. The sequence was collected from a human donor in good health, serving as a control. Read as DNA, the sequence is TGTGCCAGCACTTCCGGGGTTAACACTGAAGCTTTCTTT. It encodes CASTSGVNTEAFF.